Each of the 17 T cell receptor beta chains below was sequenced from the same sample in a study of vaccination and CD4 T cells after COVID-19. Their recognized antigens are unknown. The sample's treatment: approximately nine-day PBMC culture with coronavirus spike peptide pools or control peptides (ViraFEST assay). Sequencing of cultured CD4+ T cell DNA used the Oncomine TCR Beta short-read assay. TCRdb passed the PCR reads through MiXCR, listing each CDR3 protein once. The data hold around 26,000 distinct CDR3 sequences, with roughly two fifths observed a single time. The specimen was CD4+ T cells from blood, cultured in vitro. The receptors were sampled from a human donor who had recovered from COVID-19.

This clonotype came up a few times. DNA for the CDR3: TGTGCCAGCAGCCTGCGACGGGGGGCCATTGAAGCTTTCTTT. It is translated as CASSLRRGAIEAFF. The J gene is TRBJ1-1, the V gene TRBV7-8; the D gene is possibly TRBD1 (6 bases). The CDR3 has 14 amino acids. V was shortened by 5 bases and J by 7 bases, with 17 bases between the two germline ends. Germline values: CDR1 SGHVS, CDR2 FQNEAQ.

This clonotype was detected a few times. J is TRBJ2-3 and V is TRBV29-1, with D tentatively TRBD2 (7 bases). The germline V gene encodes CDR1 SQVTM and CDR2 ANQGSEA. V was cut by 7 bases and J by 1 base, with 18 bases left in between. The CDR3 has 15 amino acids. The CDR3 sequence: CSARRGGEGTDTQYF. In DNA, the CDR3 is TGCAGCGCACGTAGGGGGGGCGAAGGCACAGATACGCAGTATTTT.

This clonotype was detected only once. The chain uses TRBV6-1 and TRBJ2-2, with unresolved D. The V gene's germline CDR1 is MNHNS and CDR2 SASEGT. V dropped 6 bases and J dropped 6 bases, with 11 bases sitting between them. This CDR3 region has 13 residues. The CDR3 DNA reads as TGTGCCAGCAGCCAAGGAAGTGCCGGGGAGCTGTTTTTT. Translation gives CASSQGSAGELFF.

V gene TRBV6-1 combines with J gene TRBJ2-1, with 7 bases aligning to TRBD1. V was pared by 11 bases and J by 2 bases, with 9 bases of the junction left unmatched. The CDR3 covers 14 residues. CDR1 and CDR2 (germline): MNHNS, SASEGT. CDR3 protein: CAGSRQGTYNEQFF. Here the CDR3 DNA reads TGTGCCGGCTCTCGACAGGGCACCTACAATGAGCAGTTCTTC.

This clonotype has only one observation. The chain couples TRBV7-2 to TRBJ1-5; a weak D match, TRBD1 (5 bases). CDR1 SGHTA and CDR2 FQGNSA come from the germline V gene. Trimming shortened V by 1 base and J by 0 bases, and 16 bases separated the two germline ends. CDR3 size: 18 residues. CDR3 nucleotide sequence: TGTACCAGCAGCTTAGAAATAACAAGGGGTTATAGCAATCAGCCCCAGCATTTT. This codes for CTSSLEITRGYSNQPQHF.

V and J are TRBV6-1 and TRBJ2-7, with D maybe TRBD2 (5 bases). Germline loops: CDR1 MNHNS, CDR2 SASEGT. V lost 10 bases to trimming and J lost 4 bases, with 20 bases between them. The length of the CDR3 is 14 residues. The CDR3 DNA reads TGTGCCACTAAATTTGGACTTCCTCCGTACGAGCAGTACTTC. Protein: CATKFGLPPYEQYF.

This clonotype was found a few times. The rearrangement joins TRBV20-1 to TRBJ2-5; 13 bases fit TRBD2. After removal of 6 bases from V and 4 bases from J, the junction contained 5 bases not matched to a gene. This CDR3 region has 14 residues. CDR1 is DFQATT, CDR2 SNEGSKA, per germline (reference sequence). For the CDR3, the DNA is TGCAGTGCCCAGACTAGCGGGGGGCTAGAGACCCAGTACTTC. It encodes CSAQTSGGLETQYF.

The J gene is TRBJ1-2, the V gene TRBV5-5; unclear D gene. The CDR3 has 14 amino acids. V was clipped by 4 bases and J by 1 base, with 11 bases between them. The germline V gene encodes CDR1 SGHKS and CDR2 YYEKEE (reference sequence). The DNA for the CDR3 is TGTGCCAGCAGCCTCTCGGAGCATAACTATGGCTACACCTTC. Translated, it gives CASSLSEHNYGYTF.

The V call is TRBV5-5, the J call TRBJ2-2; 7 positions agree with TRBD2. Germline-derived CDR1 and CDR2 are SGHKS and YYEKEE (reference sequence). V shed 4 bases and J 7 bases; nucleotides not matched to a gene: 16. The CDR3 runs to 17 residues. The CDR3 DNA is TGTGCCAGCAGCCAGACGACTAGCCGGAGGGTGGGCGGGGAGCTGTTTTTT. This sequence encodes CASSQTTSRRVGGELFF.

The CDR3 sequence is CATRLSNQPQHF. CDR3 DNA: TGTGCCACCCGACTTAGCAATCAGCCCCAGCATTTT. V gene TRBV6-1 combines with J gene TRBJ1-5; D is unclear. Trimming removed 10 bases at V and 0 bases at J, with 7 bases between. The CDR3 runs 12 residues. CDR1 and CDR2 from the germline V gene are MNHNS and SASEGT.

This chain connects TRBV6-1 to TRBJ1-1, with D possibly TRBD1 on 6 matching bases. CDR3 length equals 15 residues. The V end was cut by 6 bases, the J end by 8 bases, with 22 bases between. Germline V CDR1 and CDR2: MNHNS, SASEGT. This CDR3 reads CASSFNGQGLGEAFF. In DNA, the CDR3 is TGTGCCAGCAGCTTTAACGGGCAGGGGCTAGGCGAAGCTTTCTTT.

DNA of the CDR3: TGTGCCAGTTCTCCCCGGGGCGGACAGGGGAAGTACGAGCAGTACTTC. It specifies CASSPRGGQGKYEQYF. The genes are TRBV19 and TRBJ2-7; TRBD1 aligns across 9 bases. This CDR3 region has 16 residues. J was trimmed by 4 bases and V by 8 bases; bases with no gene match: 15. The V gene's germline CDR1 is LNHDA and CDR2 SQIVND (reference sequence).

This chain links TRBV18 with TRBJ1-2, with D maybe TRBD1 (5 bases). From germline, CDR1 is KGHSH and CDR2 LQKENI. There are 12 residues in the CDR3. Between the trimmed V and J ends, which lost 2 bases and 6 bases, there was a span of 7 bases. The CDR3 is CASSPGADGYTF. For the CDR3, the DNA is TGTGCCAGCTCACCAGGGGCAGATGGCTACACCTTC.

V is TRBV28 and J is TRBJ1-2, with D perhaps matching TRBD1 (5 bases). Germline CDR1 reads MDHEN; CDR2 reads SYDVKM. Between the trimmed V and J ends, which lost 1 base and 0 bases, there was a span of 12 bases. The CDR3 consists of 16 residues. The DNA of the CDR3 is TGTGCCAGCAGTTTATTTAGTCCAGGGTCTAACTATGGCTACACCTTC. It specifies CASSLFSPGSNYGYTF.

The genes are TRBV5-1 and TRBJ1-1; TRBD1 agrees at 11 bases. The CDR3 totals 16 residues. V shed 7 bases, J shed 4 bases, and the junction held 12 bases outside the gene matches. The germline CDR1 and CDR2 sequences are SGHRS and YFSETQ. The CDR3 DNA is TGCGCCAGCTCCGGGACAGGGGGTCGGCAGGGCACTGAAGCTTTCTTT. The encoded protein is CASSGTGGRQGTEAFF.

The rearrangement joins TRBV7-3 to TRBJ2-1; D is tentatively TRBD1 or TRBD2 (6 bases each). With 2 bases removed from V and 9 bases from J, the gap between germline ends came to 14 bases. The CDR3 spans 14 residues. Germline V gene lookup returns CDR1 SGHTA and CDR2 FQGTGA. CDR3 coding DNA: TGTGCCAGCAGCTTAGGGTTGGGGGGCGGTGAGCAGTTCTTC. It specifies CASSLGLGGGEQFF.

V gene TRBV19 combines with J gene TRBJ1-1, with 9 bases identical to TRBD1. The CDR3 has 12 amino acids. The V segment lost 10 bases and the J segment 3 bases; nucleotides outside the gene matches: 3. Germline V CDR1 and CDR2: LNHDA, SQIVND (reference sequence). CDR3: CATRDRDTEAFF. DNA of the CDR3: TGTGCCACCAGGGACAGGGACACTGAAGCTTTCTTT.